Listed below are T cell receptor beta chains from one sample, sequenced in a study of cytomegalovirus exposure and HLA in healthy donors. Some clones are missing from TCRdb's copy, which holds only in-frame ones; the method was immunoSEQ multiplex PCR. This table holds 180,000 or so clones, approximately 80% found once. The material sequenced was PBMCs. Receptors were obtained from a female donor in good health and CMV-seronegative. Both conserved end residues are part of each CDR3. A D gene is named only where the DNA matches it firmly. Size is stated for part of the rows, as once, few or many counts, or as a class when the clone is expanded.

TRBJ2-1,NA,TRBV19,TRBD2,14,TGTGCCAGTAGTATAGGCGGGAGAAACAATGAGCAGTTCTTC,CASSIGGRNNEQFF
TRBJ1-6,NA,TRBV4-3,NA,16,TGCGCCAGCAGCCAAGATCGCGCAGCGGGGGTTTCACCCCTCCACTTT,CASSQDRAAGVSPLHF
TRBJ2-7,NA,TRBV10-3,TRBD1,13,TGTGCCATAAGGACAGGGGGCGTTTACGAGCAGTACTTC,CAIRTGGVYEQYF
TRBJ2-1,once,TRBV28,NA,15,TGTGCCAGCACCCAATGGAGGAGGCGTTACAATGAGCAGTTCTTC,CASTQWRRRYNEQFF
TRBJ2-7,once,TRBV18,TRBD2,19,TGTGCCAGCTCACCAGCATCCCCCGACAGCGCCTTAGGGAGGGACGAGCAGTACTTC,CASSPASPDSALGRDEQYF
TRBJ2-7,NA,TRBV19,NA,15,TGTGCCAGTAGTCCTAGGCCGGTTAGCTCCTACGAGCAGTACTTC,CASSPRPVSSYEQYF
TRBJ1-4,NA,TRBV13,NA,14,TGTGCCAGCAGTGTCAGGGGAATTAATGAAAAACTGTTTTTT,CASSVRGINEKLFF
TRBJ2-1,NA,TRBV7-9,NA,12,TGTGCCAGCAGCTTGGGGAGGCCTGAGCAGTTCTTC,CASSLGRPEQFF
TRBJ1-2,NA,TRBV7-9,TRBD1,17,TGTGCCAGCAGCTTAGGGGTAGGGACAGACGGGAGAGATGGCTACACCTTC,CASSLGVGTDGRDGYTF
TRBJ1-2,few,TRBV6-1,NA,13,TGTGCCAGCAGTTTGGACAGTTTCTACGGCTACACCTTC,CASSLDSFYGYTF
TRBJ1-2,NA,TRBV6-1,NA,13,TGTGCCAGCAGTGAAGCGCTTCTAGTTGGCTACACCTTC,CASSEALLVGYTF
TRBJ2-7,few,TRBV5-6,NA,13,TGTGCCAGCAGCTCAGGACATTCCTACGAGCAGTACTTC,CASSSGHSYEQYF
TRBJ2-7,NA,TRBV6-1,TRBD2,14,TGTGCCAGCAGTTTAGGACTAGTTTCCTACGAGCAGTACTTC,CASSLGLVSYEQYF
TRBJ2-2,NA,TRBV7-3,NA,16,TGTGCCAGCAGCTTAGATCCAACACAGGGCGCCGGGGAGCTGTTTTTT,CASSLDPTQGAGELFF
TRBJ1-1,NA,TRBV27,TRBD1,13,TGTGCCAGCAGTTTGACAGGGTTCACTGAAGCTTTCTTT,CASSLTGFTEAFF
TRBJ2-3,NA,TRBV9,NA,15,TGTGCCAGCAGCGTAGGCCCGCCGGGCACAGATACGCAGTATTTT,CASSVGPPGTDTQYF
TRBJ1-4,NA,TRBV2,NA,15,TGTGCCAGCATCCTCAGGGTTGGAGGGAATGAAAAACTGTTTTTT,CASILRVGGNEKLFF
TRBJ2-1,NA,TRBV6-1,NA,17,TGTGCCAGCAGTGAAGGGATCGACTACCTCCTTTACAATGAGCAGTTCTTC,CASSEGIDYLLYNEQFF
TRBJ1-5,NA,TRBV27,TRBD1,15,TGTGCCAGCAGTCCCATTGGGACAGACAATCAGCCCCAGCATTTT,CASSPIGTDNQPQHF
TRBJ1-2,NA,TRBV7-9,TRBD1,14,TGTGCCAGCAGCCTCGGACAGGGAGACTATGGCTACACCTTC,CASSLGQGDYGYTF
TRBJ2-5,NA,TRBV6-6,TRBD1,15,TGTGCCAGCAGGACAAGGACAGGGGGTTTGGAGACCCAGTACTTC,CASRTRTGGLETQYF
TRBJ2-3,NA,TRBV6-5,TRBD1,13,TGTGCCAGCAGCACAGGGGCGACAGATACGCAGTATTTT,CASSTGATDTQYF
TRBJ2-7,NA,TRBV5-6,NA,14,TGTGCCAGCAGCTTGGGAAGAGGCTCCTACGAGCAGTACTTC,CASSLGRGSYEQYF
TRBJ1-1,NA,TRBV11-2,TRBD1,14,TGTGCCAGCACACAGGGGGCGGGGAACACTGAAGCTTTCTTT,CASTQGAGNTEAFF
TRBJ2-2,NA,TRBV2,TRBD2,16,TGTGCCAGCAGTGCGACTAGCGGGGGGGGCACCGGGGAGCTGTTTTTT,CASSATSGGGTGELFF
TRBJ2-3,NA,TRBV9,NA,16,TGTGCCAGCAGCCCCCCAGGTGGAGGAGCCAGGGATACGCAGTATTTT,CASSPPGGGARDTQYF
TRBJ1-5,NA,TRBV2,TRBD1,13,TGTGCCAGCGGACAGGGGTCGGGTCAGCCCCAGCATTTT,CASGQGSGQPQHF
TRBJ2-1,NA,TRBV11-2,NA,14,TGTGCCAGCAGCTTGCCTAGCACAGTCGATGAGCAGTTCTTC,CASSLPSTVDEQFF
TRBJ2-1,once,TRBV7-9,TRBD1,14,TGTGTCAGCAGCTTGGGACAGGGGGTCCAGGAGCAGTTCTTC,CVSSLGQGVQEQFF
TRBJ1-4,few,TRBV27,TRBD1,15,TGTGCCAGCAGACGCGGGACAGGGGATGGGGGAAAACTGTTTTTT,CASRRGTGDGGKLFF
TRBJ2-7,NA,TRBV9,TRBD2,20,TGTGCCAGCAGCGTAAATTCCATCCTCACAACTAGCGGGGGGTCCTACGAGCAGTACTTC,CASSVNSILTTSGGSYEQYF
TRBJ1-2,NA,TRBV19,NA,13,TGTGCCAGTAGTATTAAGACAGGCTGGGGCTACACCTTC,CASSIKTGWGYTF
TRBJ2-5,NA,TRBV7-2,TRBD2,16,TGTGCCAGCAGAGCCCGGTCTCGCGGGAGGGGAGAGACCCAGTACTTC,CASRARSRGRGETQYF
TRBJ1-4,NA,TRBV28,TRBD1,15,TGTGCCAGCTACGTTCGACAGGGGCAGAATGAAAAACTGTTTTTT,CASYVRQGQNEKLFF
TRBJ2-3,NA,TRBV5-6,NA,15,TGTGCCAGCAGCTTCGAGGGGGGGCCCACAGATACGCAGTATTTT,CASSFEGGPTDTQYF
TRBJ2-1,NA,TRBV30,NA,12,TGTGCCTGGAGGGAGGGTAGCCATGAGCAGTTCTTC,CAWREGSHEQFF
TRBJ2-1,NA,TRBV6-4,NA,14,TGTGCCAGCAGCCCGGCAGGGGGGAGTCATGAGCAGTTCTTC,CASSPAGGSHEQFF
TRBJ2-3,NA,TRBV5-1,TRBD2,14,TGCGCCAGCACCCGGGAGGTGGGGATAGATACGCAGTATTTT,CASTREVGIDTQYF
TRBJ2-7,NA,TRBV13,NA,16,TGTGCCAGCAGCTCCCCCCTGGCGGGCTTCGAGTACGAGCAGTACTTC,CASSSPLAGFEYEQYF
TRBJ2-1,few,TRBV6-4,NA,15,TGTGCCAGCAGCCCCGGGAGTGAAGGGCACAATGAGCAGTTCTTC,CASSPGSEGHNEQFF